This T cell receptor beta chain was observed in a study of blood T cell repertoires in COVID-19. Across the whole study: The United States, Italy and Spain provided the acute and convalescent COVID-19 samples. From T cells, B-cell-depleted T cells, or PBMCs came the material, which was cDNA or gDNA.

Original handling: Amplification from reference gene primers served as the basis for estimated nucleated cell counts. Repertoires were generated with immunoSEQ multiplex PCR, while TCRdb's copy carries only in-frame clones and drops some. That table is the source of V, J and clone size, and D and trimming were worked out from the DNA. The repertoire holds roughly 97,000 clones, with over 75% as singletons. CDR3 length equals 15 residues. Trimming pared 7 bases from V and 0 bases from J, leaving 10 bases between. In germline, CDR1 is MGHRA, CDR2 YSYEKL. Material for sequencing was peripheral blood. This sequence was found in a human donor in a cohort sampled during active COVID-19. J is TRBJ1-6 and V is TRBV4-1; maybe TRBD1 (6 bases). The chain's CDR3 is CASKKQGSYNSPLHF. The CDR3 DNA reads TGCGCCAGCAAAAAACAGGGCTCCTATAATTCACCCCTCCACTTT.